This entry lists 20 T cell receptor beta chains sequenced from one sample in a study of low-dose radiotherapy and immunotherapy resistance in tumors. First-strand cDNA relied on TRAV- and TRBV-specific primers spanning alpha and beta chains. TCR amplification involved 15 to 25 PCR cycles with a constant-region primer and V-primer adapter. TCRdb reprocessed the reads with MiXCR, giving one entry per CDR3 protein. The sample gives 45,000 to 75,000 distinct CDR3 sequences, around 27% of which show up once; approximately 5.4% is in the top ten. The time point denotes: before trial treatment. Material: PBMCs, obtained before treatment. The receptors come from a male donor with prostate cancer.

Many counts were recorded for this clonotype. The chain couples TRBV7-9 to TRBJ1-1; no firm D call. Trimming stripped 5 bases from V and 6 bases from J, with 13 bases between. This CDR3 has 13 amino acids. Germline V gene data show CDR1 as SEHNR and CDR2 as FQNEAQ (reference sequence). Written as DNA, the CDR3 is TGTGCCAGCAGCCCCTCCATGGGATCTGAAGCTTTCTTT. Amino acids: CASSPSMGSEAFF.

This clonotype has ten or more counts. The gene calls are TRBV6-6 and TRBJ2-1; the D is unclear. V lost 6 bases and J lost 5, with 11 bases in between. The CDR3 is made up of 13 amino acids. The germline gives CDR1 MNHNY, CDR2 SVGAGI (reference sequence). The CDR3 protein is CASRENTNNEQFF. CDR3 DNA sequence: TGTGCCAGCAGAGAGAACACAAACAATGAGCAGTTCTTC.

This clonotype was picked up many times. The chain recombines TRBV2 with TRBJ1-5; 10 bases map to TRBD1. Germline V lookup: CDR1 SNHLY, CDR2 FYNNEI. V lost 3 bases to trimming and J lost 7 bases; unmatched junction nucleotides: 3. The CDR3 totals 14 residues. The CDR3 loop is CASSEGGQGQPQHF. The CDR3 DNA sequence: TGTGCCAGCAGTGAGGGGGGACAGGGGCAGCCCCAGCATTTT.

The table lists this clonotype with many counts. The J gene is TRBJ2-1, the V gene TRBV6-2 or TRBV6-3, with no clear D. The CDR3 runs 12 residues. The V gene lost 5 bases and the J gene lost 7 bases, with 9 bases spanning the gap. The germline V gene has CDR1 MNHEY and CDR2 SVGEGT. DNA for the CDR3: TGTGCCAGCAGTGCACGGGTGAATGAGCAGTTCTTC. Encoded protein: CASSARVNEQFF.

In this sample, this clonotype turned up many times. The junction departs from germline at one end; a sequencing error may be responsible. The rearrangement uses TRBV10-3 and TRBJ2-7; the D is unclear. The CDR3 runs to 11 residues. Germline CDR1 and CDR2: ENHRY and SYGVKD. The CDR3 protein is CAISEADILSF. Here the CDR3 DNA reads TGTGCCATCAGTGAGGCAGACATCCTCAGCTTC.

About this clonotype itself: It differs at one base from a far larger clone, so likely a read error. The CDR3: CASSSQTNTEAFF. The CDR3 DNA reads as TGTGCCAGCAGCTCGCAGACGAACACTGAAGCTTTCTTT. This chain uses TRBV5-3 with TRBJ1-1; D unresolved. TRBV5-3 is given ORF status, its function remaining uncertain. The CDR3 runs 13 residues.

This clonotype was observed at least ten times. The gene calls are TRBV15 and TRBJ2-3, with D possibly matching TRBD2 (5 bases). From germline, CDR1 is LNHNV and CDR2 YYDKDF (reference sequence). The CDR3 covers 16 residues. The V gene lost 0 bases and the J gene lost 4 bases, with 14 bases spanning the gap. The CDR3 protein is CATSRDLPGSPDTQYF. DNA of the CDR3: TGTGCCACCAGCAGAGATCTGCCTGGGAGTCCAGATACGCAGTATTTT.

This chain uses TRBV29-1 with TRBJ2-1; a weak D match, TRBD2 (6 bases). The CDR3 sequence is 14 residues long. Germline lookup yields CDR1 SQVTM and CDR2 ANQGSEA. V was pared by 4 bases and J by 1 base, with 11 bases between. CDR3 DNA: TGCAGCGTTGGTACTAGCTTGTCCTACAATGAGCAGTTCTTC. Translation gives CSVGTSLSYNEQFF.

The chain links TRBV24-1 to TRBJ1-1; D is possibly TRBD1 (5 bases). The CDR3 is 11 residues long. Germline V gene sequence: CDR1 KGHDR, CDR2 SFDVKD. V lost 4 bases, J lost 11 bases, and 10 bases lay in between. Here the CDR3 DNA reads TGTGCCACCAGTGAAGGGGAAGCTGCTTTCTTT. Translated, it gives CATSEGEAAFF.

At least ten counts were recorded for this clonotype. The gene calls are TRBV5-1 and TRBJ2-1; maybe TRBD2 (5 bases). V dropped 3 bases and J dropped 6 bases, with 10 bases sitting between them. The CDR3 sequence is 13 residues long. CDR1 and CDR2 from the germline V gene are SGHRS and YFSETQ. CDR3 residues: CASSYGIVNEQFF. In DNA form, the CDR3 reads TGCGCCAGCAGCTACGGGATTGTCAATGAGCAGTTCTTC.

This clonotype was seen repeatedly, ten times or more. CDR3 DNA: TGCGCCAGCAGACAACTAGCGGGGGGCCACAATGAGCAGTTCTTC. Its protein product is CASRQLAGGHNEQFF. V and J are TRBV5-1 and TRBJ2-1, with TRBD2 matching 12 bases. This CDR3 is built from 15 residues. Looked up from germline, CDR1 is SGHRS and CDR2 is YFSETQ. V trimming: 5 bases; J trimming: 5 bases; junction bases outside the gene matches: 5. Complete variable domain (other parts from reference TRBV5-1 and TRBJ2-1): KAGVTQTPRYLIKTRGQQVTLSCSPISGHRSVSWYQQTPGQGLQFLFEYFSETQRNKGNFPGRFSGRQFSNSRSEMNVSTLELGDSALYLCASRQLAGGHNEQFFGPGTRLTVL.

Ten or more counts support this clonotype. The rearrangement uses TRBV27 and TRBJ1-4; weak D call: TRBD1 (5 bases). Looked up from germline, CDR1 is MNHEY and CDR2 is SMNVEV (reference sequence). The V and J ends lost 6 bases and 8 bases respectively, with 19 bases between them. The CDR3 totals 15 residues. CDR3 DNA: TGTGCCAGCAGCCTAACGGGCCTCGGGGGAGAAAAACTGTTTTTT. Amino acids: CASSLTGLGGEKLFF. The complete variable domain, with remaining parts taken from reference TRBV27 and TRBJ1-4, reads EAQVTQNPRYLITVTGKKLTVTCSQNMNHEYMSWYRQDPGLGLRQIYYSMNVEVTDKGDVPEGYKVSRKEKRNFPLILESPSPNQTSLYFCASSLTGLGGEKLFFGSGTQLSVL.

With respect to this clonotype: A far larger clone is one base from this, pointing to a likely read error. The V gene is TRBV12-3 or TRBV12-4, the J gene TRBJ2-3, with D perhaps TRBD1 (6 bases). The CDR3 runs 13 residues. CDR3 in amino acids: CDSSLQGPDTQYF. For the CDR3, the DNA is TGTGACAGCAGCCTACAGGGCCCAGATACGCAGTATTTT.

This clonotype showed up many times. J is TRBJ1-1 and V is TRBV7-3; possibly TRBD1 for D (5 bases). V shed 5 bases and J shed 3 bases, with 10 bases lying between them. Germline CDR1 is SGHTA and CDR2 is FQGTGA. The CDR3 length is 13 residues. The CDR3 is CASSLGAHTEAFF. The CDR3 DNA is TGTGCCAGCAGCCTCGGGGCGCACACTGAAGCTTTCTTT.

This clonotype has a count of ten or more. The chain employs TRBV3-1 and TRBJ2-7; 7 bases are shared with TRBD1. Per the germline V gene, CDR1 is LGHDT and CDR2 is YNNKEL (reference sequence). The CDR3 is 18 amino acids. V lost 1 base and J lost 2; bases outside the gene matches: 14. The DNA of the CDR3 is TGTGCCAGCAGCCAAGGGATTAGCCTCAGGGGGTCGACCTACGAGCAGTACTTC. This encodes CASSQGISLRGSTYEQYF.

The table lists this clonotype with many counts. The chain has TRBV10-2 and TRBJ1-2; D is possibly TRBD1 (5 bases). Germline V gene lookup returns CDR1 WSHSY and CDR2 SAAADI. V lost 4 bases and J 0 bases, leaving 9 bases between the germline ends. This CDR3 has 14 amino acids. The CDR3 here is CASSVDIANYGYTF. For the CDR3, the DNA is TGCGCCAGCAGTGTGGACATAGCTAACTATGGCTACACCTTC.

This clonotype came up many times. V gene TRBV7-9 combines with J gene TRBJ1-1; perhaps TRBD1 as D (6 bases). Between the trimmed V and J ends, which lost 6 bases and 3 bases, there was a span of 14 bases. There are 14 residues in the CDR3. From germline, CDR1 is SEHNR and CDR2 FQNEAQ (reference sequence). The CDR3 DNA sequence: TGTGCCAGCAGACTTACAGGGTCGGACACTGAAGCTTTCTTT. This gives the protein CASRLTGSDTEAFF.

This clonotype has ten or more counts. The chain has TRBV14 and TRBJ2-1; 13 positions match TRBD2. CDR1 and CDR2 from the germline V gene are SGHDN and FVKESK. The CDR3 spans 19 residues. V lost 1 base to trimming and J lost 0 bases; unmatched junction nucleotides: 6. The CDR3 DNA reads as TGTGCCAGCAGCCAAGTTACTAGCGGGAGGGGTAGCTCCTACAATGAGCAGTTCTTC. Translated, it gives CASSQVTSGRGSSYNEQFF. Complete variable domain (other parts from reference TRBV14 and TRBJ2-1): EAGVTQFPSHSVIEKGQTVTLRCDPISGHDNLYWYRRVMGKEIKFLLHFVKESKQDESGMPNNRFLAERTGGTYSTLKVQPAELEDSGVYFCASSQVTSGRGSSYNEQFFGPGTRLTVL.

The CDR3 spells CASSYSPQRGEKLFF. In DNA form, the CDR3 reads TGTGCCAGCAGTTACTCCCCCCAGAGAGGTGAAAAACTGTTTTTT. The chain employs TRBV6-8 and TRBJ1-4, with D unclear. Trimming took off 0 bases at V and 7 bases at J, with 12 bases between the two ends. CDR1 is MNHGY, CDR2 SAAAGT, per germline. The CDR3 has 15 amino acids.

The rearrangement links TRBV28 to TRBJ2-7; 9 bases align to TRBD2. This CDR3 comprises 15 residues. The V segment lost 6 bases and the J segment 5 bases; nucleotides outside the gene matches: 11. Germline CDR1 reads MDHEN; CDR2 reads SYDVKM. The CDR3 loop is CASSFSGSAPDEQYF. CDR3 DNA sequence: TGTGCCAGCAGCTTTAGCGGGAGTGCCCCAGACGAGCAGTACTTC. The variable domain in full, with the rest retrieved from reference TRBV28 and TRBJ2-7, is DVKVTQSSRYLVKRTGEKVFLECVQDMDHENMFWYRQDPGLGLRLIYFSYDVKMKEKGDIPEGYSVSREKKERFSLILESASTNQTSMYLCASSFSGSAPDEQYFGPGTRLTVT.